The 21 T cell receptor beta chains reported below all come from one sample, sequenced in a study of T cell responses to AZD1222 COVID-19 vaccine. Generated by immunoSEQ multiplex PCR, the TCRdb table keeps only in-frame clones and is missing some. The repertoire consists of tens of thousands of clones, with around nine tenths occurring once and the leading ten covering around 5.2%. The sequencing used peripheral blood, collected on day 0 of AZD1222 vaccination. All receptors come from an adult in good health.

V is TRBV10-1 and J is TRBJ1-5; D is possibly TRBD1 (6 bases). Germline CDR1 is WNHNN and CDR2 is SYGVQD (reference sequence). Trimming removed 8 bases at V and 0 bases at J, with 14 bases between. The CDR3 covers 15 residues. The CDR3 sequence is CASPQRGGSNQPQHF. As DNA, the CDR3 is TGCGCCAGCCCCCAGAGGGGGGGTAGCAATCAGCCCCAGCATTTT.

CDR3 residues: CASSLGLAGAMFF. CDR3 coding DNA: TGTGCCAGCAGCTTGGGACTAGCGGGGGCTATGTTCTTC. The chain couples TRBV5-6 to TRBJ2-1; the match to TRBD2 covers 12 bases. This CDR3 has 13 residues. The junction had 4 bases not matched to a gene; V was cut back by 0 bases and J by 15 bases. Looked up from germline, CDR1 is SGHDT and CDR2 is YYEEEE.

This chain links TRBV11-2 with TRBJ2-5, with D uncertain. The CDR3 contains 15 residues. Germline assignment: CDR1 SGHAT and CDR2 FQNNGV. With 0 bases removed from V and 1 base from J, the gap between germline ends came to 9 bases. CDR3 region: CASSLDGRPQETQYF. The CDR3 DNA follows: TGTGCCAGCAGCTTAGACGGCCGACCCCAAGAGACCCAGTACTTC.

The J gene is TRBJ1-2, the V gene TRBV27; 7 bases line up with TRBD1. Germline trimming cut 4 bases from V and 5 bases from J; bases unmatched to any gene: 4. Germline-derived CDR1 and CDR2 are MNHEY and SMNVEV (reference sequence). The CDR3 has 13 residues. CDR3 region: CASSSTGVYGYTF. The CDR3 DNA sequence: TGTGCCAGCAGTTCTACAGGGGTATATGGCTACACCTTC.

The V call is TRBV3-1 (or the pseudogene TRBV3-2), the J call TRBJ1-5; the D gene is possibly TRBD1 (6 bases). Trimming pared 5 bases from V and 3 bases from J, leaving 14 bases between. The germline V gene encodes CDR1 LGHDT and CDR2 YNNKEL (reference sequence). This CDR3 is built from 15 residues. In nucleotides, the CDR3 is TGTGCCAGCAGCGCAGGGGTGAGGGCCAATCAGCCCCAGCATTTT. It codes for CASSAGVRANQPQHF.

In nucleotides, the CDR3 is TGTGCCAGCTCAAGACTAGCGGGGGGGAGGACGCAGTATTTT. Its translation: CASSRLAGGRTQYF. This chain uses TRBV2 with TRBJ2-3; TRBD2 aligns across 14 bases. The germline V gene encodes CDR1 SNHLY and CDR2 FYNNEI. CDR3 length equals 14 residues. The V gene end was trimmed by 8 bases and the J gene end by 9 bases; junction bases not matched to a gene: 7.

This sequence joins TRBV12-3 or TRBV12-4 and TRBJ2-5; D is possibly TRBD1 or TRBD2 (6 bases each). The ends were cut back, 6 bases at V and 5 bases at J, with 13 bases in the middle. The CDR3 runs to 13 residues. In nucleotides, the CDR3 is TGTGCCAGCAGAAGGGGGGCTATTGAGACCCAGTACTTC. This gives the protein CASRRGAIETQYF.

The chain recombines TRBV6-5 with TRBJ1-3; possibly TRBD1 for D (5 bases). Germline V lookup: CDR1 MNHEY, CDR2 SVGAGI. The CDR3 contains 15 residues. V was cut by 6 bases and J by 0 bases, with 12 bases left in between. The CDR3 coding sequence is TGTGCCAGCAGAAGGGACGGAATCTCTGGAAACACCATATATTTT. This encodes CASRRDGISGNTIYF.

The V gene is TRBV27, the J gene TRBJ1-2; 8 positions match TRBD1. The CDR3 runs to 15 residues. With 4 bases clipped from V and 8 bases from J, the junction kept 12 bases outside the gene matches. The germline V gene has CDR1 MNHEY and CDR2 SMNVEV (reference sequence). The CDR3 region has the DNA TGTGCCAGCAGTTCCACGACAGGGGTTGTCGGAGGCTACACCTTC. This gives the protein CASSSTTGVVGGYTF.

The chain combines TRBV5-4 with TRBJ2-7; 10 bases map to TRBD2. The V gene's germline CDR1 is SGHNT and CDR2 YYREEE (reference sequence). CDR3 length: 13 residues. V dropped 2 bases and J dropped 7; count of bases not matched to a gene: 3. CDR3 DNA sequence: TGTGCCAGCAGCTTTAGCGGGGGGAGTGAGCAGTACTTC. Residues: CASSFSGGSEQYF.

This clone was observed a single time. This sequence joins TRBV5-8 and TRBJ2-2, with D uncertain. Per the germline V gene, CDR1 is SGHTS and CDR2 is YDEGEE. The V end lost 0 bases, the J end lost 4 bases, and 7 bases lay between the germline ends. CDR3 length equals 14 residues. The CDR3 DNA is TGTGCCAGCAGCTTGGGTGCAATCACCGGGGAGCTGTTTTTT. Protein sequence: CASSLGAITGELFF.

The chain uses TRBV5-1 and TRBJ1-6, with D perhaps matching TRBD1 (6 bases). Trimming shortened V by 3 bases and J by 7 bases, and 17 bases separated the two germline ends. The germline CDR1 and CDR2 sequences are SGHRS and YFSETQ. This CDR3 has 16 amino acids. The CDR3: CASSSAGTLQNSPLHF. CDR3 in DNA: TGCGCCAGCAGCTCTGCCGGGACACTTCAAAATTCACCCCTCCACTTT.

The chain is built from TRBV7-2 and TRBJ1-6; no reliable D call. Trimming took off 5 bases at V and 6 bases at J, with 8 bases between the two ends. The germline V gene encodes CDR1 SGHTA and CDR2 FQGNSA. This CDR3 contains 13 residues. CDR3 DNA: TGTGCCAGCAGCATTTCGTCTAATTCACCCCTCCACTTT. It yields the protein CASSISSNSPLHF.

This clone was detected only a few times. The chain joins TRBV7-6 to TRBJ2-1; 10 nucleotides match TRBD2. Germline-derived CDR1 and CDR2 are SGHVS and FNYEAQ. J lost 7 bases, V lost 5 bases, and 8 bases had no gene match. This CDR3 is built from 15 residues. The CDR3 reads CASSPSGGAWNEQFF. The CDR3 DNA follows: TGTGCCAGCAGCCCAAGCGGGGGGGCCTGGAATGAGCAGTTCTTC.

This chain links TRBV6-6 with TRBJ2-2; maybe TRBD1 (6 bases). Germline loops: CDR1 MNHNY, CDR2 SVGAGI (reference sequence). This CDR3 has 13 residues. Trimming took 2 bases from V and 10 from J, leaving 11 bases between them. The CDR3, as DNA: TGTGCCAGCAGTTACACCGAGGGACAGGAGCTGTTTTTT. As protein: CASSYTEGQELFF.

This clone was detected only a few times. The genes are TRBV5-5 and TRBJ2-3, with TRBD1 matching 9 bases. The V gene's germline CDR1 is SGHKS and CDR2 YYEKEE (reference sequence). V lost 4 bases, J lost 6 bases, and 3 bases stayed unmatched. This CDR3 has 13 amino acids. In DNA form, the CDR3 reads TGTGCCAGCAGCCGGACAGGGGTCGATACGCAGTATTTT. Amino acids: CASSRTGVDTQYF.

The chain recombines TRBV30 with TRBJ1-4; 8 bases map to TRBD1. V lost 4 bases to trimming and J lost 8 bases; unmatched junction nucleotides: 6. The CDR3 extends over 13 amino acids. Germline CDR1 and CDR2: GTSNPN and SVGIG (reference sequence). CDR3: CAWTGTGDEKLFF. The CDR3 nucleotides read TGTGCCTGGACTGGGACAGGAGACGAAAAACTGTTTTTT. The full variable domain, rest sourced from reference TRBV30 and TRBJ1-4, is SQTIHQWPATLVQPVGSPLSLECTVEGTSNPNLYWYRQAAGRGLQLLFYSVGIGQISSEVPQNLSASRPQDRQFILSSKKLLLSDSGFYLCAWTGTGDEKLFFGSGTQLSVL.

CDR3 DNA sequence: TGTGCCAGCAGCTTAGAGGCAGTTTCCTATGGCTACACCTTC. Translation: CASSLEAVSYGYTF. This rearrangement joins TRBV7-8 to TRBJ1-2; D is uncertain. The CDR3 sequence is 14 residues long. Germline CDR1 SGHVS, CDR2 FQNEAQ. V was trimmed by 1 base and J by 4 bases, leaving 10 bases between them.

The rearrangement joins TRBV9 to TRBJ2-1; TRBD1 might be the D (6 bases). The CDR3 totals 15 residues. V lost 4 bases and J lost 0, with 11 bases in between. Per the germline V gene, CDR1 is SGDLS and CDR2 is YYNGEE. CDR3 DNA: TGTGCCAGCAGCCCTGGGACAACCTCCTACAATGAGCAGTTCTTC. Protein sequence: CASSPGTTSYNEQFF.

The chain couples TRBV7-9 to TRBJ1-1; tentatively, D is TRBD1 (5 bases). Germline V gives CDR1 SEHNR, CDR2 FQNEAQ (reference sequence). The CDR3 spans 13 residues. V lost 3 bases and J lost 5, with 10 bases in between. The DNA of the CDR3 is TGTGCCAGCAGCTTCCAGGGAGGTACTGAAGCTTTCTTT. Encoded protein: CASSFQGGTEAFF.

The rearrangement joins TRBV5-1 to TRBJ1-1; perhaps TRBD1 as D (5 bases). Germline CDR1 SGHRS, CDR2 YFSETQ. Trimming took off 3 bases at V and 1 base at J, with 7 bases between the two ends. The CDR3 has 13 residues. CDR3 DNA sequence: TGCGCCAGCAGCTCGGGACCGAACACTGAAGCTTTCTTT. Translation gives CASSSGPNTEAFF.